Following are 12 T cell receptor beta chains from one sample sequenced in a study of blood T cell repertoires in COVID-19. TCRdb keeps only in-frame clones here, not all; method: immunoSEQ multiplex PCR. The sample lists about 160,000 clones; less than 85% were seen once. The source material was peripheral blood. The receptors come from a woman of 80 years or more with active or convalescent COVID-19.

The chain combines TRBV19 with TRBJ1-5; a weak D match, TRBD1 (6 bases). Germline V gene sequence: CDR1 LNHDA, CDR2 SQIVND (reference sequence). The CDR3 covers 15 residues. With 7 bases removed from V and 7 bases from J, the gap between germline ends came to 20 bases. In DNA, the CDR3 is TGTGCCAGTACCAAGGGCGTGGGGGCAAGACAGCCCCAGCATTTT. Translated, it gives CASTKGVGARQPQHF.

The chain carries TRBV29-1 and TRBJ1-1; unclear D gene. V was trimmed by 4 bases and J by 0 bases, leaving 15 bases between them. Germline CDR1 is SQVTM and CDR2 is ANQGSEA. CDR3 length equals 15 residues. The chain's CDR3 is CSVVLLGGMNTEAFF. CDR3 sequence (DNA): TGCAGCGTTGTTTTACTGGGCGGGATGAACACTGAAGCTTTCTTT.

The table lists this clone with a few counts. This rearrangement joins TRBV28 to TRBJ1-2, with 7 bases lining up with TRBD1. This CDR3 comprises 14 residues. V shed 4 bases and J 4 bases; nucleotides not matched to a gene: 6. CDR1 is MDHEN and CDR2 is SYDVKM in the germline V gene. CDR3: CASSYPGGSYGYTF. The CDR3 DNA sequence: TGTGCCAGCAGTTATCCAGGGGGGAGCTATGGCTACACCTTC.

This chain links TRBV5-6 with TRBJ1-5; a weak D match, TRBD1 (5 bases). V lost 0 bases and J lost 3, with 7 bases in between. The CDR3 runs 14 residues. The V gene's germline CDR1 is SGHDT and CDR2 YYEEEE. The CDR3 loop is CASSLGQYNQPQHF. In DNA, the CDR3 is TGTGCCAGCAGCTTGGGACAGTACAATCAGCCCCAGCATTTT.

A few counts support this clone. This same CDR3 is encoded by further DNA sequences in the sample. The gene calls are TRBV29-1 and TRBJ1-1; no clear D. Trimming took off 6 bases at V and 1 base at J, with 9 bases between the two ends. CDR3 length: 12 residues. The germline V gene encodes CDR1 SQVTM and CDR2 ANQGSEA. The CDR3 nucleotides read TGCAGCGTGTCCCGGGGGAACACTGAAGCTTTCTTT. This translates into CSVSRGNTEAFF.

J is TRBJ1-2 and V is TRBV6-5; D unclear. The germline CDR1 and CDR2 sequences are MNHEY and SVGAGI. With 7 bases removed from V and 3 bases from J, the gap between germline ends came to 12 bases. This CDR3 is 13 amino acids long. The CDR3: CASKRGRDYGYTF. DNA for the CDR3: TGTGCCAGCAAACGGGGAAGGGACTATGGCTACACCTTC.

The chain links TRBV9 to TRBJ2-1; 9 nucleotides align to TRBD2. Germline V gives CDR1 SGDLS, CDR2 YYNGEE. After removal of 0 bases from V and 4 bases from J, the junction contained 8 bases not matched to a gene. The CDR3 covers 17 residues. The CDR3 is CASSVGLGTSRYNEQFF. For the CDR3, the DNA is TGTGCCAGCAGCGTAGGGCTCGGGACTAGCCGGTACAATGAGCAGTTCTTC. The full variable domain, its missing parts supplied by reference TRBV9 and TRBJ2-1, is DSGVTQTPKHLITATGQRVTLRCSPRSGDLSVYWYQQSLDQGLQFLIQYYNGEERAKGNILERFSAQQFPDLHSELNLSSLELGDSALYFCASSVGLGTSRYNEQFFGPGTRLTVL.

DNA for the CDR3: TGTGCCAGCAGCGTAGAACAGGGATCTGGCTACACCTTC. This gives the protein CASSVEQGSGYTF. The V and J genes are TRBV9 and TRBJ1-2; D perhaps matches TRBD1 (6 bases). The CDR3 covers 13 residues. CDR1 and CDR2 (germline): SGDLS, YYNGEE. V lost 0 bases and J lost 7, with 10 bases in between.

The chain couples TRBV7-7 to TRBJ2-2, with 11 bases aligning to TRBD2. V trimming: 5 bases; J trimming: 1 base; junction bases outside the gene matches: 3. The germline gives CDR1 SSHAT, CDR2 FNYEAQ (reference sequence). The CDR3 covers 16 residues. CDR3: CASSVGLAGNTGELFF. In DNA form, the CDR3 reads TGTGCCAGCAGCGTAGGACTAGCGGGGAACACCGGGGAGCTGTTTTTT. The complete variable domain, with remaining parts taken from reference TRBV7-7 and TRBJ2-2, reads GAGVSQSPRYKVTKRGQDVTLRCDPISSHATLYWYQQALGQGPEFLTYFNYEAQPDKSGLPSDRFSAERPEGSISTLTIQRTEQRDSAMYRCASSVGLAGNTGELFFGEGSRLTVL.

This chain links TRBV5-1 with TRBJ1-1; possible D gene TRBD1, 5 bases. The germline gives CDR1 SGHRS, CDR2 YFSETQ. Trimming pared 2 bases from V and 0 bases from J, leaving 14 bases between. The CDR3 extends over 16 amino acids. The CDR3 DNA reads TGCGCCAGCAGCTTCCAGGGACTTGACTTGAACACTGAAGCTTTCTTT. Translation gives CASSFQGLDLNTEAFF.

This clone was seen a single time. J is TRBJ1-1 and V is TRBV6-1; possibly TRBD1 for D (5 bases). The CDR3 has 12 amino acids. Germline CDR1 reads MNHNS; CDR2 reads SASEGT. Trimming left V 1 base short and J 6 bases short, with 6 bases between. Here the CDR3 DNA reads TGTGCCAGCAGTGAAGGGGGGGCTGAAGCTTTCTTT. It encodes CASSEGGAEAFF.

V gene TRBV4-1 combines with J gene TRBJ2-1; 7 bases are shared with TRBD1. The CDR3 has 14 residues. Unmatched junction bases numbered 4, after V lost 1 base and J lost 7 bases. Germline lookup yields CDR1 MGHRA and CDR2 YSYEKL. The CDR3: CASSQVGRGNEQFF. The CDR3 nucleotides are TGCGCCAGCAGCCAAGTGGGCAGGGGGAATGAGCAGTTCTTC.